This entry lists 21 T cell receptor beta chains sequenced from one sample in a study of vaccination effects on CD4 cells after COVID-19. Method: immunoSEQ multiplex PCR; TCRdb's copy keeps in-frame clones and lacks some. The data contain under 70,000 clones, around three quarters of them singletons. Antigen-specific CD4+ T cells were first expanded with viral peptide pools by the ViraFEST assay and only then sequenced. With roughly 10 days of culture completed, CD4+ T cells were isolated. Nucleocapsid antibodies were negative in the vaccine recipients, who had never had SARS-CoV-2 infection. These receptors' antigens are unknown. Sequences were derived from CD4+ T cells from PBMCs cultured with HCoV-OC43 spike peptides, sampled before COVID-19 vaccination. Subset denoted: HCoV-OC43 spike overlapping peptide pool stimulation. The source of these receptors is a human donor who received a COVID-19 vaccine.

There are a few counts of this clone. The CDR3 region is CASSQVRSDGYTF. CDR3 bases: TGTGCCAGCAGCCAAGTGAGGTCTGATGGCTACACCTTC. The rearrangement joins TRBV14 to TRBJ1-2, with D hard to call. The CDR3 consists of 13 residues. V lost 1 base and J lost 6, with 9 bases in between. CDR1 is SGHDN and CDR2 is FVKESK in the germline V gene.

The chain carries TRBV6-2 or TRBV6-3 and TRBJ2-4; 14 nucleotides align to TRBD2. This CDR3 has 16 residues. V trimming: 3 bases; J trimming: 5 bases; junction bases outside the gene matches: 3. CDR1 and CDR2 (germline): MNHEY, SVGEGT. The CDR3 loop is CASSYGLAGGENIQYF. In nucleotides, the CDR3 is TGTGCCAGCAGTTATGGACTAGCGGGGGGTGAAAACATTCAGTACTTC.

The V call is TRBV27, the J call TRBJ1-2, with D unresolved. Germline CDR1 reads MNHEY; CDR2 reads SMNVEV (reference sequence). The germline V and J ends were trimmed by 7 bases and 0 bases, with 9 bases remaining between them. This CDR3 is 13 amino acids long. CDR3 region: CASTALSNYGYTF. CDR3 in DNA: TGTGCCAGCACGGCTCTCTCTAACTATGGCTACACCTTC.

V gene TRBV30 combines with J gene TRBJ2-5, with 9 bases aligning to TRBD1. The CDR3 runs to 15 residues. V shed 4 bases, J shed 3 bases, and the junction held 9 bases outside the gene matches. CDR1 is GTSNPN and CDR2 is SVGIG in the germline V gene (reference sequence). CDR3 sequence: CAWTIGQGIEETQYF. CDR3 sequence (DNA): TGTGCCTGGACTATCGGACAGGGGATAGAAGAGACCCAGTACTTC.

The chain joins TRBV7-3 to TRBJ2-6, with 8 bases identical to TRBD1. Germline lookup yields CDR1 SGHTA and CDR2 FQGTGA. The V segment lost 5 bases and the J segment 0 bases; nucleotides outside the gene matches: 6. There are 17 residues in the CDR3. The CDR3 nucleotides read TGTGCCAGCAGCGGACAGGGTCCCCTCTCTGGGGCCAACGTCCTGACTTTC. Amino acids: CASSGQGPLSGANVLTF.

The chain has TRBV27 and TRBJ1-3; tentative D call: TRBD1 (6 bases). This CDR3 is built from 15 residues. V was clipped by 4 bases and J by 0 bases, with 10 bases between them. CDR1 is MNHEY and CDR2 is SMNVEV in the germline V gene (reference sequence). The CDR3 sequence: CASSSGGGSGNTIYF. In DNA form, the CDR3 reads TGTGCCAGCAGTTCGGGAGGGGGCTCTGGAAACACCATATATTTT.

The CDR3 here is CASSGGFSGYTF. CDR3 nucleotides: TGCGCCAGCAGTGGTGGCTTCAGTGGCTACACCTTC. The chain combines TRBV10-2 with TRBJ1-2; D is uncertain. Between the trimmed V and J ends, which lost 4 bases and 7 bases, there was a span of 10 bases. Per germline, CDR1 WSHSY and CDR2 SAAADI. The CDR3 runs 12 residues.

The chain uses TRBV7-2 and TRBJ2-7; no firm D call. This CDR3 comprises 14 residues. Per germline, CDR1 SGHTA and CDR2 FQGNSA. V lost 5 bases and J lost 6, with 17 bases in between. CDR3 bases: TGTGCCAGCAGCCCCGACGGACCTCATGGCGAGCAGTACGTC. As protein: CASSPDGPHGEQYV.

Only a few counts were recorded for this clone. Here the CDR3 reads CASSLTRDYNEQFF. The CDR3 DNA reads as TGTGCCAGCAGCTTAACCCGGGACTACAATGAGCAGTTCTTC. The rearrangement uses TRBV7-9 and TRBJ2-1; D perhaps matches TRBD2 (5 bases). Germline V gene sequence: CDR1 SEHNR, CDR2 FQNEAQ (reference sequence). The CDR3 runs to 14 residues. Trimming shortened V by 2 bases and J by 3 bases, and 8 bases separated the two germline ends.

A single count supports this clone. The chain carries TRBV18 and TRBJ2-3, with a possible D match to TRBD1 (6 bases). Looked up from germline, CDR1 is KGHSH and CDR2 is LQKENI. The CDR3 has 16 amino acids. The germline V and J ends were trimmed by 5 bases and 0 bases, with 15 bases remaining between them. The CDR3 DNA is TGTGCCAGCTCATTGATCCGGGACACGAGCACAGATACGCAGTATTTT. This translates into CASSLIRDTSTDTQYF. The full variable domain, in which reference TRBV18 and TRBJ2-3 provide the parts outside the CDR3, is NAGVMQNPRHLVRRRGQEARLRCSPMKGHSHVYWYRQLPEEGLKFMVYLQKENIIDESGMPKERFSAEFPKEGPSILRIQQVVRGDSAAYFCASSLIRDTSTDTQYFGPGTRLTVL.

The CDR3 spells CAWSVGVDVSGANVLTF. The DNA for the CDR3 is TGTGCCTGGAGTGTAGGCGTCGATGTCTCTGGGGCCAACGTCCTGACTTTC. The chain has TRBV30 and TRBJ2-6; unclear D gene. CDR3 length: 17 residues. Trimming left V 0 bases short and J 0 bases short, with 12 bases between. CDR1 and CDR2 from the germline V gene are GTSNPN and SVGIG (reference sequence).

This clone was seen more than once but under ten times. This sequence joins TRBV5-1 and TRBJ1-2, with 9 bases that match TRBD1. CDR3 length equals 15 residues. In germline, CDR1 is SGHRS, CDR2 YFSETQ. Losses at the gene ends were 0 bases for V and 5 bases for J; bases not matched to a gene: 5. The CDR3 nucleotides are TGCGCCAGCAGCTTGGAGGACAGGGGTGGGTATGGCTACACCTTC. Protein product: CASSLEDRGGYGYTF.

The J gene is TRBJ2-5, the V gene TRBV20-1, with TRBD2 matching over 14 bases. From germline, CDR1 is DFQATT and CDR2 SNEGSKA (reference sequence). There are 17 residues in the CDR3. V lost 3 bases, J lost 4 bases, and 10 bases stayed unmatched. Here the CDR3 reads CSASNLRTSGGRETQYF. The CDR3 DNA is TGCAGTGCTAGTAACCTTAGGACTAGCGGGGGGAGAGAGACCCAGTACTTC.

V is TRBV30 and J is TRBJ1-1, with no clear D. The CDR3 runs to 16 residues. V was clipped by 0 bases and J by 3 bases, with 17 bases between them. Germline V gives CDR1 GTSNPN, CDR2 SVGIG (reference sequence). This CDR3 is CAWSVKIPPRDTEAFF. The CDR3 region has the DNA TGTGCCTGGAGTGTAAAAATCCCCCCGAGGGACACTGAAGCTTTCTTT.

The genes are TRBV19 and TRBJ2-5; 8 nucleotides line up with TRBD1. The CDR3 consists of 14 residues. Trimming at V came to 6 bases and at J to 1 base, leaving 4 bases not matched to a gene. Germline CDR1 and CDR2: LNHDA and SQIVND (reference sequence). The CDR3 region has the DNA TGTGCCAGTAGAAACGGACAGGGCCAAGAGACCCAGTACTTC. This sequence encodes CASRNGQGQETQYF.

J is TRBJ2-3 and V is TRBV5-8; 7 bases fit TRBD2. The germline CDR1 and CDR2 sequences are SGHTS and YDEGEE. V shed 7 bases and J 3 bases; nucleotides not matched to a gene: 14. CDR3 length equals 16 residues. This chain's CDR3 is CASPTALAVKTDTQYF. The CDR3 nucleotides are TGTGCCAGCCCAACCGCCCTAGCGGTCAAAACAGATACGCAGTATTTT.

This clone was observed a few times. The chain employs TRBV5-1 and TRBJ1-3; TRBD1 matches 7 bases. With V trimmed by 0 bases and J by 0 bases, 3 bases remained unmatched. The CDR3 has 16 amino acids. CDR1 is SGHRS and CDR2 is YFSETQ in the germline V gene. Here the CDR3 DNA reads TGCGCCAGCAGCTTGGAAGGGGGCAACTCTGGAAACACCATATATTTT. Its protein is CASSLEGGNSGNTIYF.

The chain joins TRBV7-2 to TRBJ2-1, with TRBD2 matching over 10 bases. V was clipped by 2 bases and J by 5 bases; unmatched bases: 3. Germline assignment: CDR1 SGHTA and CDR2 FQGNSA. The CDR3 totals 15 residues. The CDR3 loop is CASSLWSGGDNEQFF. CDR3 sequence (DNA): TGTGCCAGCAGCTTATGGAGCGGGGGGGACAATGAGCAGTTCTTC. Drawing the rest from reference TRBV7-2 and TRBJ2-1, the complete variable domain is GAGVSQSPSNKVTEKGKDVELRCDPISGHTALYWYRQSLGQGLEFLIYFQGNSAPDKSGLPSDRFSAERTGGSVSTLTIQRTQQEDSAVYLCASSLWSGGDNEQFFGPGTRLTVL.

The chain's CDR3 is CASSQVNSDTEAFF. The CDR3 DNA reads TGTGCCAGCAGCCAAGTAAACTCGGACACTGAAGCTTTCTTT. The chain uses TRBV3-1 (or the pseudogene TRBV3-2) and TRBJ1-1, with unresolved D. The CDR3 is made up of 14 amino acids. Germline-derived CDR1 and CDR2 are LGHDT and YNNKEL (reference sequence). Trimming stripped 1 base from V and 3 bases from J, with 9 bases between.

Written as DNA, the CDR3 is TGTGCCAGCAGTGAACTCCTCCAAGAGACCCAGTACTTC. This codes for CASSELLQETQYF. V usage is TRBV6-1 and J usage is TRBJ2-5; D remains ambiguous. Germline V gives CDR1 MNHNS, CDR2 SASEGT. With 2 bases removed from V and 1 base from J, the gap between germline ends came to 5 bases. The CDR3 has 13 amino acids.

The chain is built from TRBV10-2 and TRBJ1-2; unclear D gene. V lost 2 bases to trimming and J lost 5 bases, with 6 bases between them. Per germline, CDR1 WSHSY and CDR2 SAAADI. The CDR3 runs 12 residues. CDR3 DNA sequence: TGCGCCAGCAGTGAGGCGGAGTATGGCTACACCTTC. Encoded protein: CASSEAEYGYTF.